The present T cell receptor (beta chain) was sequenced within a study of early stage breast cancer tumors. On the study more broadly: Most of the 16 invasive tumors were ER+, PR+ and HER2-.

This clone was seen more than once but under ten times. Its antigen is currently unknown. The study's findings and limits: Most shared enriched TCRB sequences were commonly generated ones.

The V gene's germline CDR1 is SNHLY and CDR2 FYNNEI. Trimming took off 6 bases at V and 2 bases at J, with 10 bases between the two ends. The CDR3 spans 13 residues. Some clones are missing from TCRdb's copy, which holds only in-frame ones; the method was immunoSEQ multiplex PCR. The sample has about 48,000 clones; roughly 84% are singletons. The rearrangement uses TRBV2 and TRBJ2-5; TRBD1 might be the D (6 bases). This receptor was taken from a person aged 45-65 years with breast cancer. Input material: blood. The DNA for the CDR3 is TGTGCCAGCAGCGGACAGTTACAAGAGACCCAGTACTTC. This encodes CASSGQLQETQYF. Full variable domain (missing parts from reference TRBV2 and TRBJ2-5): EPEVTQTPSHQVTQMGQEVILRCVPISNHLYFYWYRQILGQKVEFLVSFYNNEISEKSEIFDDQFSVERPDGSNFTLKIRSTKLEDSAMYFCASSGQLQETQYFGPGTRLLVL.